Listed here are 6 T cell receptor beta chains from one sample, sequenced in a study of response to subunit inactivated influenza vaccine. TCRdb fed the RT-PCR reads into MiXCR, producing one record per CDR3 protein. The sample yields 600,000 to 700,000 distinct CDR3 sequences, approximately 14% seen once. The specimen comprised PBMCs from blood, sampled about 14 days before vaccination. These receptors all come from a man aged 50-60 years who received an inactivated influenza vaccine.

This clonotype has a count of ten or more. Written as DNA, the CDR3 is TGCGCCAGCAGCCAAGAACATACAGGCAATCAGCCCCAGCATTTT. Translated, it gives CASSQEHTGNQPQHF. The gene calls are TRBV4-3 and TRBJ1-5; D is unresolved. With 0 bases removed from V and 2 bases from J, the gap between germline ends came to 8 bases. CDR3 size: 15 residues. Germline V gene sequence: CDR1 LGHNA, CDR2 YSLEER.

The chain's CDR3 is CASRSTSGGYEQYF. The DNA of the CDR3 is TGTGCCAGCAGGTCCACTAGCGGGGGCTACGAGCAGTACTTC. This chain joins TRBV7-8 and TRBJ2-7; TRBD2 agrees at 11 bases. The trim removed 6 bases at V and 3 bases at J, leaving 4 bases unmatched. CDR3 size: 14 residues. The germline gives CDR1 SGHVS, CDR2 FQNEAQ.

The genes are TRBV29-1 and TRBJ1-1, with D perhaps matching TRBD1 (5 bases). The V end lost 6 bases, the J end lost 1 base, and 21 bases lay between the germline ends. The CDR3 has 16 amino acids. Germline V gives CDR1 SQVTM, CDR2 ANQGSEA. CDR3 sequence: CSVALRDGTENTEAFF. CDR3 nucleotide sequence: TGCAGCGTCGCCCTGAGAGACGGGACGGAGAACACTGAAGCTTTCTTT.

This clonotype occurred many times. The V call is TRBV10-3, the J call TRBJ2-2; D may correspond to TRBD1 or TRBD2 (5 bases each). CDR3 length: 16 residues. Between the trimmed V and J ends, which lost 2 bases and 5 bases, there was a span of 15 bases. The V gene's germline CDR1 is ENHRY and CDR2 SYGVKD. The CDR3 nucleotides read TGTGCCATCAGTGAGCGCGCAGGGAGAGTAACCGGGGAGCTGTTTTTT. Encoded protein: CAISERAGRVTGELFF.

This clonotype was seen only a few times. The chain carries TRBV4-3 and TRBJ2-1; D gene ambiguous. Germline V gene lookup returns CDR1 LGHNA and CDR2 YSLEER. This CDR3 is built from 14 residues. The germline V and J ends were trimmed by 3 bases and 5 bases, with 11 bases remaining between them. This CDR3 reads CASSQYIQDNEQFF. In nucleotides, the CDR3 is TGCGCCAGCAGCCAGTACATTCAGGACAATGAGCAGTTCTTC.

This clonotype came up a few times. The chain uses TRBV7-9 and TRBJ2-1; 13 bases agree with TRBD2. This CDR3 contains 16 residues. Losses at the gene ends were 3 bases for V and 6 bases for J; bases not matched to a gene: 5. In germline, CDR1 is SEHNR, CDR2 FQNEAQ (reference sequence). The CDR3 loop is CASSFPGTSGTNEQFF. DNA for the CDR3: TGTGCCAGCAGCTTCCCCGGGACTAGCGGGACCAATGAGCAGTTCTTC.